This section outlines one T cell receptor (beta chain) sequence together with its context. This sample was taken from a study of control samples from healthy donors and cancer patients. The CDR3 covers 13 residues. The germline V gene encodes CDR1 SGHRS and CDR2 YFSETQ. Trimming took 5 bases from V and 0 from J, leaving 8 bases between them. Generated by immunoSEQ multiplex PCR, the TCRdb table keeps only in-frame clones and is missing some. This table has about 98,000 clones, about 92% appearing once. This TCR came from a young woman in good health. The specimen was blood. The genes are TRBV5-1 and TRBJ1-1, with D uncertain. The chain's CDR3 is CASRDLMNTEAFF. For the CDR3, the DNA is TGCGCCAGCAGGGACCTCATGAACACTGAAGCTTTCTTT.